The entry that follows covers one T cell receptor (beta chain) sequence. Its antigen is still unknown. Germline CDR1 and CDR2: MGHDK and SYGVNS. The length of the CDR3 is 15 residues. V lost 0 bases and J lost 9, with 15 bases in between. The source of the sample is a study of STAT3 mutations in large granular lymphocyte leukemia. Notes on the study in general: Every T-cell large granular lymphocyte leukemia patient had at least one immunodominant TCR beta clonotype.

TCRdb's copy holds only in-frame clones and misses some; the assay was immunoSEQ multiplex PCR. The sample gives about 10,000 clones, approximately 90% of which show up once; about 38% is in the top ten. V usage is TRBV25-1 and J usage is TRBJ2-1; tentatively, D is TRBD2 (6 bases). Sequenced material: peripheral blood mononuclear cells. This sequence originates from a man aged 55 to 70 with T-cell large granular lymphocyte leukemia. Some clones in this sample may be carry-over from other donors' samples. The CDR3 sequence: CASSEYSLTSFEQFF. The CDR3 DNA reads TGTGCCAGCAGTGAATATTCCCTGACTAGTTTTGAGCAGTTCTTC.